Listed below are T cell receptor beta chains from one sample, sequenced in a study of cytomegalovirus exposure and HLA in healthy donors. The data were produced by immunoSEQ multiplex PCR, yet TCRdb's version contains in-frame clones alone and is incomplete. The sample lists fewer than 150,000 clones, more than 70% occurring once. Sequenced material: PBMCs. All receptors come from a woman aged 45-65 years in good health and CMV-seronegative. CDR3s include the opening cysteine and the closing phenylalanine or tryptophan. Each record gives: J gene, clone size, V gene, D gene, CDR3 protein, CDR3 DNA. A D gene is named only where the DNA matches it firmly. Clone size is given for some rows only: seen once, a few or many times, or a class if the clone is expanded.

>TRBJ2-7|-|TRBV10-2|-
CASSTDFYEQYF
TGCGCCAGCAGTACGGACTTCTACGAGCAGTACTTC
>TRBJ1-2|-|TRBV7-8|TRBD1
CASSPRTVRGNGYTF
TGTGCCAGCAGCCCGAGAACTGTCAGGGGGAATGGCTACACCTTC
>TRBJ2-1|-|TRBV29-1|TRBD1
CSAGTGNEQFF
TGCAGCGCCGGGACAGGGAATGAGCAGTTCTTC
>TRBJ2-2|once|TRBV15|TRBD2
CATSMRGGRIGELFF
TGTGCCACCAGCATGCGGGGGGGCCGCATCGGGGAGCTGTTTTTT
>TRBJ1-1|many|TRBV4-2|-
CASSQGADMNTEAFF
TGTGCCAGCAGCCAGGGGGCCGATATGAACACTGAAGCTTTCTTT
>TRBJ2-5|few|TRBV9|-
CASSPFTGQQETQYF
TGTGCCAGCAGCCCCTTCACCGGACAACAAGAGACCCAGTACTTC
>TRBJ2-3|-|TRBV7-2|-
CASSQLERSTDTQYF
TGTGCCAGCAGCCAACTAGAGAGAAGCACAGATACGCAGTATTTT
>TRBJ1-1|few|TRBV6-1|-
CASSGRGGTTEAFF
TGTGCCAGCAGTGGGAGGGGGGGGACCACTGAAGCTTTCTTT
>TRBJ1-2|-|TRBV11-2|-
CASSLFQTANYGYTF
TGTGCCAGCAGCTTATTTCAGACAGCTAACTATGGCTACACCTTC
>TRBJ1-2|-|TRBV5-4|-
CASSFGQLGVGYTF
TGTGCCAGCAGCTTCGGACAGCTGGGGGTTGGCTACACCTTC
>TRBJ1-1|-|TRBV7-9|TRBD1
CASSRDRDTEAFF
TGTGCCAGCAGCCGGGACAGGGACACTGAAGCTTTCTTT
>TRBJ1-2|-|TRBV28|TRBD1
CASSSLAGRGDYGYTF
TGTGCCAGCAGTTCCCTTGCCGGCAGGGGGGACTATGGCTACACCTTC
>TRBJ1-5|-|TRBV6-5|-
CASSENQPQHF
TGTGCCAGCAGTGAGAATCAGCCCCAGCATTTT
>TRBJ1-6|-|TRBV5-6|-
CASSLAAGSRVSPLHF
TGTGCCAGCAGCTTGGCTGCGGGTTCCCGCGTCTCACCCCTCCACTTT
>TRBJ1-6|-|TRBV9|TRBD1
CASSATGTGNSPLHF
TGTGCCAGCAGCGCCACCGGGACAGGGAATTCACCCCTCCACTTT
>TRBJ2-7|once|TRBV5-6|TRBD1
CASSVTGNWVSYEQYF
TGTGCCAGCAGCGTGACAGGGAACTGGGTCTCCTACGAGCAGTACTTC
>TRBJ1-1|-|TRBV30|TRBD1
CAWSVRQGDTEAFF
TGTGCCTGGAGTGTCCGGCAGGGGGACACTGAAGCTTTCTTT
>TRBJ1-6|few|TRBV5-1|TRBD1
CASSYTYPGQGGSPLHF
TGCGCCAGCAGCTATACTTATCCGGGACAGGGGGGCTCACCCCTCCACTTT
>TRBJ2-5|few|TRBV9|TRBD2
CASSRLAGNLGETQYF
TGTGCCAGCAGTAGACTAGCGGGGAACCTCGGAGAGACCCAGTACTTC
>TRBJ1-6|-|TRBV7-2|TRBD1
CASSPTGGSDSPLHF
TGTGCCAGCAGCCCCACAGGGGGCTCGGATTCACCCCTCCACTTT
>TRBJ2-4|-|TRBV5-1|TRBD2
CASSFSSSGMGNIQYF
TGCGCCAGCAGCTTTTCCTCCAGCGGGATGGGAAACATTCAGTACTTC
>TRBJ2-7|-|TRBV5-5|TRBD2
CASSPPVAGRGEQYF
TGTGCCAGCAGCCCGCCAGTAGCGGGGAGAGGGGAGCAGTACTTC
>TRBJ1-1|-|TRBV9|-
CASSVVAQLNTEAFF
TGTGCCAGCAGCGTAGTCGCACAGTTGAACACTGAAGCTTTCTTT
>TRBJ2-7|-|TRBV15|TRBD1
CATTAPGDRSWRIYEQYF
TGTGCCACCACCGCCCCGGGGGACAGGTCTTGGAGGATTTACGAGCAGTACTTC
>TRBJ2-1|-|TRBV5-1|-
CASTPNSGPYNEQFF
TGCGCCAGCACCCCGAACAGCGGCCCTTACAATGAGCAGTTCTTC
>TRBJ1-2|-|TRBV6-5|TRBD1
CASSIGQGGRGYTF
TGTGCCAGCAGCATCGGACAGGGTGGAAGGGGCTACACCTTC
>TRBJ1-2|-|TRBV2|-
CASSEFRESYGYTF
TGTGCCAGCAGTGAATTTAGGGAGTCCTATGGCTACACCTTC
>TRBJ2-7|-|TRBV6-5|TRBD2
CASSYGTGGYEQYF
TGTGCCAGCAGTTACGGGACGGGGGGCTACGAGCAGTACTTC
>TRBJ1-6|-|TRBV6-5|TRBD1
CASSRGQARDSPLHF
TGTGCCAGCAGTCGCGGACAGGCAAGGGATTCACCCCTCCACTTT
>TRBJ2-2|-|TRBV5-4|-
CASSRVTGELFF
TGTGCCAGCAGCCGGGTCACCGGGGAGCTGTTTTTT
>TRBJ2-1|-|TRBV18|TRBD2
CASSPVASGLYNEQFF
TGTGCCAGCTCACCAGTGGCTAGCGGGCTATACAATGAGCAGTTCTTC
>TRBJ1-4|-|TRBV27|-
CASSLVLRAYNEKLFF
TGTGCCAGCAGTTTGGTCCTGAGGGCATATAATGAAAAACTGTTTTTT
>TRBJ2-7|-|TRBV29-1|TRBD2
CSVGLAGSYEQYF
TGCAGCGTTGGGCTAGCGGGATCCTACGAGCAGTACTTC
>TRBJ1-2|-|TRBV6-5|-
CASSYSGGPINGYTF
TGTGCCAGCAGTTACTCGGGGGGTCCGATTAATGGCTACACCTTC
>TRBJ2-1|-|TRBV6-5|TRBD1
CASSTGTGSYNEQFF
TGTGCCAGCAGCACCGGGACAGGGTCCTACAATGAGCAGTTCTTC
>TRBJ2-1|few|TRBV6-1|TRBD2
CASSETASGGSEQFF
TGTGCCAGCAGTGAGACGGCTAGCGGGGGCAGTGAGCAGTTCTTC
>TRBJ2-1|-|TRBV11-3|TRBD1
CASSSGTGHVNEQFF
TGTGCCAGCAGCTCGGGGACAGGGCACGTTAATGAGCAGTTCTTC
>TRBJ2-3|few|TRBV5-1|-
CASSPESSTDTQYF
TGCGCCAGCAGCCCCGAGTCGAGCACAGATACGCAGTATTTT
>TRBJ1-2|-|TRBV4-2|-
CASSPRTDNNYGYTF
TGTGCCAGCAGCCCCCGGACAGATAATAACTATGGCTACACCTTC
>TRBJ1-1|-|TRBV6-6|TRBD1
CASSDGQGRPEAFF
TGTGCCAGCAGTGACGGACAGGGTAGGCCTGAAGCTTTCTTT
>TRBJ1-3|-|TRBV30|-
CAWSPGSSGNTIYF
TGTGCCTGGAGCCCCGGGTCCTCTGGAAACACCATATATTTT
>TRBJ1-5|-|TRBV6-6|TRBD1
CASRQGTSNQPQHF
TGTGCCAGCAGACAGGGGACCAGCAATCAGCCCCAGCATTTT
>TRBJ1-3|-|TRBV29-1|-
CSVESRQGYGNTIYF
TGCAGCGTTGAAAGTCGCCAGGGATACGGAAACACCATATATTTT
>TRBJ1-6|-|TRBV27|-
CASSLSWRGNSPLHF
TGTGCCAGCAGTTTATCGTGGAGGGGAAATTCACCCCTCCACTTT
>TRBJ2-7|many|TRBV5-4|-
CASRVWGAYEQYF
TGTGCCAGCAGAGTGTGGGGGGCCTACGAGCAGTACTTC
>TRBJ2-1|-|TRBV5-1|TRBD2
CASSLSGADHEQFF
TGCGCCAGCAGCCTTAGCGGGGCGGATCATGAGCAGTTCTTC